This T cell receptor (beta chain) is from a study of tumour-infiltrating T cells in Burkitt lymphoma. Study background: Repertoire clonality predicted overall and progression-free survival.

TCRdb keeps only in-frame clones here, not all; method: immunoSEQ multiplex PCR. The profile shows 13,000 or so clones, 85% of them singletons. This CDR3 spans 13 amino acids. From germline, CDR1 is WNHNN and CDR2 SYGVQD (reference sequence). V lost 2 bases and J 7 bases, leaving 9 bases between the germline ends. The chain joins TRBV10-1 to TRBJ2-1; TRBD2 is a possible D gene (6 bases). The sequence derives from a human donor with diffuse large B-cell lymphoma. Specimen: tumor tissue. This CDR3 reads CASSERESNEQFF. Written as DNA, the CDR3 is TGCGCCAGCAGTGAGCGGGAGTCGAATGAGCAGTTCTTC.